This TCR beta chain originates from a study of Graves' ophthalmopathy and Graves' hyperthyroidism. At the level of the study: Peripheral blood was obtained at first diagnosis, ahead of any treatment.

Details on this clonotype: Its antigen is not known.

Study-wide findings and caveats: This model predicted ophthalmopathy progression (sensitivity roughly 64%, specificity 72% to 80%).

This CDR3 is built from 14 residues. The V gene lost 1 base and the J gene lost 3 bases, with 11 bases spanning the gap. The germline V gene has CDR1 SGDLS and CDR2 YYNGEE. Scientists amplified the TCR beta CDR3 regions from RNA transcripts. First-round RT-PCR employed HTBI primers, with a second-round multiplex PCR after it. TCRdb re-analysed the multiplex PCR reads in MiXCR, keeping a single row per CDR3 protein. The sample records 150,000 or so distinct CDR3 sequences, 30% to 45% being singletons. As diagnostic evidence, clinical symptoms, serum thyroxine, TRAb, thyroid ultrasound and orbital computed tomography were relied upon.

Source material: peripheral blood. The receptor's source is a woman between 35 and 50 years old with Graves' ophthalmopathy. V usage is TRBV9 and J usage is TRBJ2-7, with D possibly being TRBD2 (6 bases). Written as DNA, the CDR3 is TGTGCCAGCAGCGTATTCGAGGGAGGCTACGAGCAGTACTTC. It encodes CASSVFEGGYEQYF.